This T cell receptor (beta chain) was profiled in a study of cytomegalovirus exposure and HLA in healthy donors. Study conclusions and caveats: Across donors, sequencing depth was assumed by presence/absence analyses to be roughly uniform. A later analysis reported that several of the most significant clusters appeared to be linked to common viral pathogens, among them Epstein-Barr virus.

The PCR employed 60 Vbeta primers together with 13 Jbeta primers. As originally analysed: In a later analysis, approximately 80 million unique TCR beta chains included roughly 11 million shared by two or more donors. Produced via immunoSEQ multiplex PCR; TCRdb's table is partial and in-frame only. V and J calls and clone size are those listed in that table; D and trimming were worked out from the DNA. The sample records roughly 110,000 clones, roughly 82% being singletons. Details on this clone: Its antigen is as yet unknown.

Sample: PBMCs. The clonotype originates from a man in his thirties or forties in good health and CMV-seropositive.

The chain's CDR3 is CASSPPRTSLPWDTQYF. The CDR3 DNA sequence: TGTGCCAGCTCACCACCGCGGACTAGCCTTCCGTGGGATACGCAGTATTTT. The rearrangement links TRBV18 to TRBJ2-3; 8 bases are a match to TRBD2. V was clipped by 0 bases and J by 6 bases; unmatched bases: 11. The CDR3 has 17 residues. Germline V lookup: CDR1 KGHSH, CDR2 LQKENI.